This T cell receptor beta chain stems from a study of T cell repertoires in cytomegalovirus infection. Study summary: Public TCR beta signature analysis indicated the presence of both CMV infection and matching HLA type.

In this sample, this clonotype turned up a few times. Antigen: not known. TCRdb fed the reads into MiXCR, producing one record per CDR3 protein. Here the sample spans about 740,000 distinct CDR3 sequences, roughly 35% being singletons. Trimming cost V 8 bases and J 5 bases, with 15 bases left between them. The germline V gene has CDR1 MDHEN and CDR2 SYDVKM. This CDR3 is 13 amino acids long. Broader study findings: The cumulative frequency of public TCR beta families identified carriers of CMV plus the relevant HLA. Dominating the ex vivo response were TCR beta clonotypes that were CMV-specific and HLA-C-restricted.

The sequencing input was PBMCs. V usage is TRBV28 and J usage is TRBJ2-5; D is possibly TRBD1 (5 bases). The sequence derives from a human donor in good health (CMV status not recorded). Some clones in this sample may be carry-over from other donors' samples. In DNA, the CDR3 is TGTGCCAGCTTTTCGCGCAGGGCTGAGACCCAGTACTTC. Its protein product is CASFSRRAETQYF.